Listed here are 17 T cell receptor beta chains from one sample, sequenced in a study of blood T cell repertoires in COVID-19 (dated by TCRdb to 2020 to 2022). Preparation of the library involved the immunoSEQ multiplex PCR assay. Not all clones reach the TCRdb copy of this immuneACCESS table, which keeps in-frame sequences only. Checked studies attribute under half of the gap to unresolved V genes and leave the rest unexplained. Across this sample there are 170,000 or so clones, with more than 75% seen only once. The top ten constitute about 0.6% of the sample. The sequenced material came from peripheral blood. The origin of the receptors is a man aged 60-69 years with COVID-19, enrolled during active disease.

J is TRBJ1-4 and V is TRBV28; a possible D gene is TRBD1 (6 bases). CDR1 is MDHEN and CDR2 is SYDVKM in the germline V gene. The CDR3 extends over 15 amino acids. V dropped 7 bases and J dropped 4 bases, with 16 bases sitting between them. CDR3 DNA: TGTGCCAGCACAGTGGCAGGGGATAATAATGAAAAACTGTTTTTT. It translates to CASTVAGDNNEKLFF.

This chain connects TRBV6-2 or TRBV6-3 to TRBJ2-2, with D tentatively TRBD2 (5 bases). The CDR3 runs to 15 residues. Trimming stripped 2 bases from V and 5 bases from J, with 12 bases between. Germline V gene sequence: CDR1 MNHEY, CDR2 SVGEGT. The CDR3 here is CASSYRPPGTGELFF. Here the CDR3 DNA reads TGTGCCAGCAGTTACCGGCCGCCGGGAACCGGGGAGCTGTTTTTT.

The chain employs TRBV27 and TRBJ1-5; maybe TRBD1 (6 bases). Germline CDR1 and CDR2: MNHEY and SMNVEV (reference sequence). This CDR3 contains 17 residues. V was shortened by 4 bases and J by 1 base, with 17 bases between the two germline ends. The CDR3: CASSSSGANWSNQPQHF. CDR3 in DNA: TGTGCCAGCAGTTCATCGGGGGCCAATTGGAGCAATCAGCCCCAGCATTTT.

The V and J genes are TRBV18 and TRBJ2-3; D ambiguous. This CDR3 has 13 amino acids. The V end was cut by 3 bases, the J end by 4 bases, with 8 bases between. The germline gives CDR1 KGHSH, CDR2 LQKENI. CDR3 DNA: TGTGCCAGCTCACCCTCCGAGGCAGATACGCAGTATTTT. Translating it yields CASSPSEADTQYF.

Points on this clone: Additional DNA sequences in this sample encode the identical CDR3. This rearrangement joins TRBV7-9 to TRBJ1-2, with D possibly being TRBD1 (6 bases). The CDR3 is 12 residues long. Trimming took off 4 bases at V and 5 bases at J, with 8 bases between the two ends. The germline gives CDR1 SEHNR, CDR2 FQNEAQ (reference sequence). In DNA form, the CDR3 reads TGTGCCAGCAGCTCGCAGGGGTATGGCTACACCTTC. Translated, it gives CASSSQGYGYTF.

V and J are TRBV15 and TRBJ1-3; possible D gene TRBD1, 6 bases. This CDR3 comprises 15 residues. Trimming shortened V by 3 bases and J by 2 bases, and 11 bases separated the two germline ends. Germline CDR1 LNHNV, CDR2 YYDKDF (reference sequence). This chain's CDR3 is CATSRDPGAGNTIYF. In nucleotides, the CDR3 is TGTGCCACCAGCAGGGATCCAGGGGCTGGAAACACCATATATTTT.

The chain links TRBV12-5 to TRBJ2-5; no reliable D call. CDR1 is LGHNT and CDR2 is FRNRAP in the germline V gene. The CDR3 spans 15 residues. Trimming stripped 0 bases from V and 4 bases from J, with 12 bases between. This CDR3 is CASGLVFGGRETQYF. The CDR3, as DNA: TGTGCTAGTGGTTTGGTATTCGGCGGTCGAGAGACCCAGTACTTC.

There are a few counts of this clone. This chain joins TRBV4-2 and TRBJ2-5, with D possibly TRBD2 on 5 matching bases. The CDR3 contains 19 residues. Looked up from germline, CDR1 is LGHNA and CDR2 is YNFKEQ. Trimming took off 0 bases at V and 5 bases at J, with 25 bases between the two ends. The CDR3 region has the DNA TGTGCCAGCAGCCAAGATATGGCTATTCTGGGTCGTTCGGGGGAGACCCAGTACTTC. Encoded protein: CASSQDMAILGRSGETQYF.

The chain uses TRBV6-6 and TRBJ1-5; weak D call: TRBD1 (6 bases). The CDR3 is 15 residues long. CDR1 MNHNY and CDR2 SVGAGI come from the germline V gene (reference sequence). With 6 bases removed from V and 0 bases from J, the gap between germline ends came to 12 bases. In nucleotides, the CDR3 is TGTGCCAGCAGCCTAGGACAGTTTAGCAATCAGCCCCAGCATTTT. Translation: CASSLGQFSNQPQHF.

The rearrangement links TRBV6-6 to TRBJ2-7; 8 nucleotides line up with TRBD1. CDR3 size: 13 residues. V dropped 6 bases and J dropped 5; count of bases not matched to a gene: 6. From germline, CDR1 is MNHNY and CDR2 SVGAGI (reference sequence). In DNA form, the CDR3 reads TGTGCCAGCAGCCAACTGACAGGGGACGAGCAGTACTTC. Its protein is CASSQLTGDEQYF.

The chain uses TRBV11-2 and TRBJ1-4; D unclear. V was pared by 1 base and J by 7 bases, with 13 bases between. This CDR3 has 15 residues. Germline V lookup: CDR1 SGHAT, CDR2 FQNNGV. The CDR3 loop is CASSLGGGVGEKLFF. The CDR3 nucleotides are TGTGCCAGCAGCTTAGGCGGCGGCGTCGGTGAAAAACTGTTTTTT.

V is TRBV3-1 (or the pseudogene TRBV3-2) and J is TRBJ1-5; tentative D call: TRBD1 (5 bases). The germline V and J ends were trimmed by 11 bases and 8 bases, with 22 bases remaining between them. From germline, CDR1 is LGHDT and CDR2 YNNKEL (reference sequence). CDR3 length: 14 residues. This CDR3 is CASSPGHGWEPQHF. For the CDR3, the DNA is TGTGCCTCGTCACCCGGACACGGATGGGAGCCCCAGCATTTT.

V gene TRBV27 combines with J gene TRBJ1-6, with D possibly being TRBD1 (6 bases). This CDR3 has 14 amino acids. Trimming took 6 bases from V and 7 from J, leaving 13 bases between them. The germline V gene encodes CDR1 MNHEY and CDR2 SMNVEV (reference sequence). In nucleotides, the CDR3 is TGTGCCAGCAGAAGAGGGGGTCCAAATTCACCCCTCCACTTT. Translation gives CASRRGGPNSPLHF.

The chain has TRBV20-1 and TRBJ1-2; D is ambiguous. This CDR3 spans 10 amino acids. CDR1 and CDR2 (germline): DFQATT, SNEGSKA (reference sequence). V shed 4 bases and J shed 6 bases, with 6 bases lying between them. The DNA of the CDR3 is TGCAGTGCTAAGCAGGATGGCTACACCTTC. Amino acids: CSAKQDGYTF.

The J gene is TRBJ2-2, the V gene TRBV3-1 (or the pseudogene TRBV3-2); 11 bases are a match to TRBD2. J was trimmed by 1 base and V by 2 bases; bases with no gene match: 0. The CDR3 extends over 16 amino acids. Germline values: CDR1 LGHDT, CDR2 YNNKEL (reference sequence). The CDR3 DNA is TGTGCCAGCAGCCAAACTAGCGGGAGGAACACCGGGGAGCTGTTTTTT. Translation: CASSQTSGRNTGELFF.

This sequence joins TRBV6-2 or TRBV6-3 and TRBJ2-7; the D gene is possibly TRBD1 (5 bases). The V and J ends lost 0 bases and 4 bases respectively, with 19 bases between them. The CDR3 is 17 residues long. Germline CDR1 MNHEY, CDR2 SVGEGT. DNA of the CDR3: TGTGCCAGCAGTTACTCGGCCCTCAGGGTTACAGTATACGAGCAGTACTTC. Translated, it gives CASSYSALRVTVYEQYF.

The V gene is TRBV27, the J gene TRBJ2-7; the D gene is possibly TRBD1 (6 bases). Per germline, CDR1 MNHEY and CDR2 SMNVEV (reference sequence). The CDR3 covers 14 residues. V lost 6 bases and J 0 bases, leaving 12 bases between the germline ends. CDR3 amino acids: CASSRQAHSYEQYF. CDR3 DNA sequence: TGTGCCAGCAGCCGACAGGCTCACTCCTACGAGCAGTACTTC.